Shown below are 8 T cell receptor beta chains from a single sample sequenced in a study of blood T cell repertoires in COVID-19. The table came from immunoSEQ multiplex PCR; TCRdb's copy has only in-frame clones and leaves some out. Of approximately 250,000 clones listed, approximately 80% were seen once; the top ten hold 1.4%. The specimen was peripheral blood. These receptors were obtained from a woman in her thirties or forties who had recovered from COVID-19.

The chain employs TRBV7-2 and TRBJ2-6, with D unresolved. The CDR3 consists of 15 residues. V dropped 6 bases and J dropped 1 base, with 10 bases sitting between them. Germline CDR1 is SGHTA and CDR2 is FQGNSA. CDR3 coding DNA: TGTGCCAGCAGTCAACGGTGGTCTGGGGCCAACGTCCTGACTTTC. Translated, it gives CASSQRWSGANVLTF.

The chain combines TRBV6-5 with TRBJ1-5; no firm D call. The germline V gene encodes CDR1 MNHEY and CDR2 SVGAGI. V was trimmed by 6 bases and J by 2 bases, leaving 8 bases between them. The CDR3 contains 13 residues. The CDR3 DNA reads as TGTGCCAGCAGATTCTACGGCAATCAGCCCCAGCATTTT. Translation: CASRFYGNQPQHF.

This chain uses TRBV3-1 (or the pseudogene TRBV3-2) with TRBJ2-4, with TRBD1 as a possible D gene (5 bases). Germline-derived CDR1 and CDR2 are LGHDT and YNNKEL (reference sequence). The CDR3 has 14 amino acids. Trimming took 4 bases from V and 1 from J, leaving 8 bases between them. CDR3 sequence (DNA): TGTGCCAGCAGCCTAAAGGGGGCCAAAAACATTCAGTACTTC. It yields the protein CASSLKGAKNIQYF.

This chain links TRBV7-2 with TRBJ2-2; 7 bases are shared with TRBD1. This CDR3 region has 15 residues. The ends lost 6 bases at V and 4 bases at J; junction bases unmatched: 8. Germline-derived CDR1 and CDR2 are SGHTA and FQGNSA. CDR3 amino acids: CASSRTGEGTGELFF. The CDR3 coding sequence is TGTGCCAGCAGTCGTACAGGGGAAGGCACCGGGGAGCTGTTTTTT.

The chain links TRBV6-5 to TRBJ1-1, with a weak D call TRBD1 (5 bases). Germline values: CDR1 MNHEY, CDR2 SVGAGI. The V end lost 7 bases, the J end lost 4 bases, and 16 bases lay between the germline ends. The length of the CDR3 is 14 residues. The CDR3 DNA reads as TGTGCCAGCAAAACGGGGGAGGTTCGCACTGAAGCTTTCTTT. Translated, it gives CASKTGEVRTEAFF.

The chain joins TRBV5-6 to TRBJ1-2; D possibly corresponds to TRBD1 (5 bases). Germline V gene lookup returns CDR1 SGHDT and CDR2 YYEEEE. V lost 2 bases and J 4 bases, leaving 12 bases between the germline ends. CDR3 length: 14 amino acids. This CDR3 reads CASSFLAGPYGYTF. CDR3 bases: TGTGCCAGCAGCTTTCTCGCAGGGCCCTATGGCTACACCTTC.

V gene TRBV4-2 combines with J gene TRBJ1-1, with D hard to call. V lost 0 bases and J 3 bases, leaving 8 bases between the germline ends. The CDR3 has 14 amino acids. Germline V lookup: CDR1 LGHNA, CDR2 YNFKEQ. The DNA of the CDR3 is TGTGCCAGCAGCCAAGACCCTCCCCACACTGAAGCTTTCTTT. Amino acids: CASSQDPPHTEAFF.

The rearrangement joins TRBV25-1 to TRBJ1-1, with a weak D call TRBD1 (5 bases). The germline V and J ends were trimmed by 5 bases and 5 bases, with 18 bases remaining between them. CDR3 size: 15 residues. The V gene's germline CDR1 is MGHDK and CDR2 SYGVNS. CDR3 sequence: CASSRQGTGRTEAFF. The CDR3 DNA follows: TGTGCCAGCAGTAGGCAGGGCACTGGACGGACTGAAGCTTTCTTT.